This TCR beta chain was captured by sequencing in a study of cytomegalovirus exposure and HLA in healthy donors. Some clones are missing from TCRdb's copy, which holds only in-frame ones; the method was immunoSEQ multiplex PCR. The sample includes about 240,000 clones, around 86% of them seen just once. The CDR3 extends over 16 amino acids. V dropped 1 base and J dropped 3; count of bases not matched to a gene: 7. Germline V gives CDR1 SGHTA, CDR2 FQGNSA. The V gene is TRBV7-2, the J gene TRBJ2-7; 9 bases are shared with TRBD1. The clonotype was recovered from a woman aged 25 to 45 in good health and CMV-seropositive. The sample taken for sequencing was PBMCs. The chain's CDR3 is CASSLGPGQGLYEQYF. In nucleotides, the CDR3 is TGTGCCAGCAGCTTAGGACCGGGACAGGGCCTCTACGAGCAGTACTTC.